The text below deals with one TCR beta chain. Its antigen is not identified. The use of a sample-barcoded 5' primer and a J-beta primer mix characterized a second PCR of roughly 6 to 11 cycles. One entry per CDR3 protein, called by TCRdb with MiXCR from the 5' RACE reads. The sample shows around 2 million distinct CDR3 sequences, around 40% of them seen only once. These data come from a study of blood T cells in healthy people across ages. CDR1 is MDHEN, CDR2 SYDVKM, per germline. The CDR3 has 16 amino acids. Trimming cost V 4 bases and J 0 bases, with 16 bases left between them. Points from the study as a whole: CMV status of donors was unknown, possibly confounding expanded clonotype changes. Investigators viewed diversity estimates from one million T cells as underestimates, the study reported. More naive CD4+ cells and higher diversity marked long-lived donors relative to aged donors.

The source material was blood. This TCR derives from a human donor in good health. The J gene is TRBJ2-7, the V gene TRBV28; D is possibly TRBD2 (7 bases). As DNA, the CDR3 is TGTGCCAGCAGTTCCCTTTTAGGGGGGGACTCCTACGAGCAGTACTTC. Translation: CASSSLLGGDSYEQYF. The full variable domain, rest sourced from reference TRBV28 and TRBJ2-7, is DVKVTQSSRYLVKRTGEKVFLECVQDMDHENMFWYRQDPGLGLRLIYFSYDVKMKEKGDIPEGYSVSREKKERFSLILESASTNQTSMYLCASSSLLGGDSYEQYFGPGTRLTVT.